A single sample gave rise to the 4 T cell receptor beta chains below, sequenced in a study of Ad26.COV2.S vaccination and SARS-CoV-2 variants. Indicated treatment: 15 to 20 received Ad26.COV2.S at low or high dose, single or two shots; several received placebo; per-sample allocation not given. Repertoires come from day 63 after the first vaccine or placebo injection. Profiling relied on immunoSEQ multiplex PCR, and the TCRdb table lists in-frame clones only, not all of them. The table shows around 320,000 clones, with 86% occurring only once. This specimen consisted of peripheral blood, obtained in a trial of Ad26.COV2.S vaccine versus placebo. The receptor set was obtained from a person aged 18-60 years who received the Ad26.COV2.S COVID-19 vaccine or a placebo.

The J gene is TRBJ1-1, the V gene TRBV30; D is undetermined. In germline, CDR1 is GTSNPN, CDR2 SVGIG (reference sequence). Trimming took 6 bases from V and 0 from J, leaving 11 bases between them. This CDR3 comprises 13 residues. The CDR3 here is CACRALMNTEAFF. For the CDR3, the DNA is TGTGCCTGTCGTGCCCTCATGAACACTGAAGCTTTCTTT.

The genes are TRBV11-2 and TRBJ1-4; perhaps TRBD1 as D (5 bases). The CDR3 length is 15 residues. The germline V and J ends were trimmed by 10 bases and 6 bases, with 21 bases remaining between them. From germline, CDR1 is SGHAT and CDR2 FQNNGV. This CDR3 reads CATAREGQDHEKLFF. DNA for the CDR3: TGTGCCACCGCCCGAGAGGGGCAGGATCATGAAAAACTGTTTTTT.

This chain links TRBV29-1 with TRBJ2-1; 8 bases align to TRBD1. This CDR3 is 13 amino acids long. Trimming at V came to 5 bases and at J to 6 bases, leaving 6 bases not matched to a gene. CDR1 is SQVTM and CDR2 is ANQGSEA in the germline V gene. Here the CDR3 reads CSVHGQGSNEQFF. For the CDR3, the DNA is TGCAGCGTTCATGGACAGGGCAGCAATGAGCAGTTCTTC.

The chain is built from TRBV15 and TRBJ2-3; 8 positions match TRBD1. Germline CDR1 is LNHNV and CDR2 is YYDKDF (reference sequence). The CDR3 runs to 14 residues. The trim removed 5 bases at V and 5 bases at J, leaving 6 bases unmatched. CDR3 in amino acids: CATSLGTGRDTQYF. CDR3 bases: TGTGCCACCAGCCTAGGGACAGGCAGAGATACGCAGTATTTT.